This entry describes one TCR beta chain. The CDR3 goes on 3 residues after the read ends, and that part is filled in from the germline J gene. The record originates from a study of T cells in women clearing cervical HPV infection. The repertoire was sequenced with immunoSEQ multiplex PCR; TCRdb's copy has only in-frame clones and lacks some. In total, the table holds 15,000 or so clones. Looked up from germline, CDR1 is LNHDA and CDR2 is SQIVND (reference sequence). The J segment lost 0 bases and the V segment lost 7 bases, leaving 9 bases of the junction unmatched. This CDR3 has 15 amino acids. Specimen: blood buffy coat. This clonotype was obtained from a woman between 18 and 69 years old with a cervical HPV16 infection that either progressed to CIN3+ or cleared (not recorded which). The chain has TRBV19 and TRBJ2-7, with TRBD2 matching 7 bases. Partial CDR3 DNA: TGTGCCAGTACCCCCGGGGGGACCAGCTCCTACGAG. Amino acids: CASTPGGTSSYE. The whole CDR3 reads CASTPGGTSSYEQYF.